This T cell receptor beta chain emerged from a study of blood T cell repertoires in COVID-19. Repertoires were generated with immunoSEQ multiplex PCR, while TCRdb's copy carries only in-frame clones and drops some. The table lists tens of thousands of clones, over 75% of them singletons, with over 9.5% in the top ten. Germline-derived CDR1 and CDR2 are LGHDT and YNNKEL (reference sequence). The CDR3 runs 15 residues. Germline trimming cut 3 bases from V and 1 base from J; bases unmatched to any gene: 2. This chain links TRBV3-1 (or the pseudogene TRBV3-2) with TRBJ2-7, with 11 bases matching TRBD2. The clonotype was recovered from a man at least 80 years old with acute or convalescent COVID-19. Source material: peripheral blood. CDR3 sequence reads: CASSQGTSGSYEQYF. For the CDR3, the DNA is TGTGCCAGCAGCCAGGGGACTAGCGGATCCTACGAGCAGTACTTC.